This T cell receptor beta chain was recovered during a study of shared clonotypes between healthy human individuals. Study summary: A donor's plate count was three for CD4 naive and three for CD4 memory; CD8 naive had two and CD8 memory one.

Findings of the study overall: The study found lower generation probabilities in non-shared clonotypes than in those shared by all four donors. Naive subsets typically showed greater estimated richness than memory subsets. Among four donors, about 5% of naive CD4 clonotypes were found in common.

As defined, naive CD8 cells were CD45RO-negative and positively selected for CCR7, with terminally differentiated effector memory CD45RA+ cells excluded. Comment on this clone: Its target is unknown.

TCRdb's copy holds only in-frame clones and misses some; the assay was immunoSEQ multiplex PCR. The profile shows about 2.2 million clones, roughly 95% of them singletons. The source material was naive CD8+ T cells from PBMCs. This TCR came from a man aged 18 to 30 in good health. Some clones in this sample may be carry-over from other donors' samples.

CDR3 coding DNA: TGTGCCAGCAGCGCGAACACTTATAATGAAAAACTGTTTTTT. Amino acids: CASSANTYNEKLFF. The V gene is TRBV9, the J gene TRBJ1-4; D unclear. There are 14 residues in the CDR3. V lost 3 bases and J 4 bases, leaving 10 bases between the germline ends. Per germline, CDR1 SGDLS and CDR2 YYNGEE.